This TCR beta chain was identified in a study of monozygotic twins with inflammatory bowel disease. Findings of the study overall: For IBD, no single strong associated signal or clonotype was supported.

This CDR3 has 15 residues. In germline, CDR1 is DFQATT, CDR2 SNEGSKA (reference sequence). As regards this clonotype: Its antigen is unknown.

TCRdb re-called the 5' RACE reads, yielding one record per CDR3 amino acid sequence without DNA. The sample includes 310,000 or so distinct CDR3 sequences. The TCR sequence derives from a human donor with ulcerative colitis or Crohn's disease, or a healthy co-twin of an affected twin (not recorded which). The sequencing input was blood. The chain has TRBV20-1 and TRBJ2-1. The CDR3 loop is CSARDLETSYNEQFF.